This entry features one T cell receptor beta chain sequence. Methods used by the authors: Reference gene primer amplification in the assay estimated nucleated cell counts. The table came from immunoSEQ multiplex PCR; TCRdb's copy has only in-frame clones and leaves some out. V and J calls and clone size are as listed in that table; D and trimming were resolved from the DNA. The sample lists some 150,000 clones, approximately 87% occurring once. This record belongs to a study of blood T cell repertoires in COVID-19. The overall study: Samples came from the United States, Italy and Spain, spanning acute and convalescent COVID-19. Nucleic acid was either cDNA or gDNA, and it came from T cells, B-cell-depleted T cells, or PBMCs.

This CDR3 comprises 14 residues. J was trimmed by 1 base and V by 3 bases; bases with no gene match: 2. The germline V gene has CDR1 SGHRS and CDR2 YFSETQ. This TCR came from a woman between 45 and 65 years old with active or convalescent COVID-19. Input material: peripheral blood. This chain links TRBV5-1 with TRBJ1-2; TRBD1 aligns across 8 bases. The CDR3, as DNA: TGCGCCAGCAGCTATGGACAGGGTAACTATGGCTACACCTTC. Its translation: CASSYGQGNYGYTF.